This T cell receptor beta chain is from a study of beta chain features in type 1 diabetes. With regard to this clone: Additional DNA sequences in this sample encode the identical CDR3.

Sequencing targeted expressed TCRB transcripts, as all isolated RNA had been reverse transcribed. Profiling relied on immunoSEQ multiplex PCR, and the TCRdb table lists in-frame clones only, not all of them. The data show 300,000 to 400,000 clones, about 12% seen once. V was shortened by 4 bases and J by 1 base, with 11 bases between the two germline ends. This CDR3 comprises 14 residues. Germline CDR1 SGHRS, CDR2 YFSETQ. This sequence was found in a young man in good health. Sample: naive CD4+ T cells from blood. The chain uses TRBV5-1 and TRBJ2-5, with D maybe TRBD2 (6 bases). This CDR3 is CASSGGTGQETQYF. The CDR3 DNA reads as TGCGCCAGCAGCGGCGGGACCGGCCAAGAGACCCAGTACTTC.